This section outlines one TCR beta chain sequence together with its context. Its target is not known. In germline, CDR1 is SGHAT, CDR2 FQNNGV. After removal of 2 bases from V and 4 bases from J, the junction contained 8 bases not matched to a gene. This CDR3 has 15 residues. Data came from immunoSEQ multiplex PCR; TCRdb stores just in-frame clones and leaves some out. The table records under 150,000 clones, around nine tenths of them present only once. These data come from a study of graft-versus-host responses after intestinal transplantation. Study-level information: Each recipient received a multivisceral, liver-intestinal, or isolated intestinal graft. All recipients got anti-thymocyte globulin induction, then tacrolimus and steroids for roughly 3 years.

Findings and caveats of the study: An association linked early post-transplant HvG declines with peak circulating GvH clone levels.

V and J are TRBV11-2 and TRBJ2-7, with TRBD2 matching over 7 bases. This TCR was sampled from a human donor who received an intestinal transplant. The material was unstimulated CD4+ T cells sorted from spleen or lymph node cells, obtained before intestinal transplant. The CDR3 sequence is CASSLRAGNSYEQYF. The CDR3 region has the DNA TGTGCCAGCAGCTTAAGAGCGGGGAACTCGTACGAGCAGTACTTC.